What follows is one TCR beta chain and its context. This clone's antigen is unknown. Base qualities are not provided; no much larger clone lies one nucleotide away. The sample comes from a study of a mutant IDH1 vaccine in newly diagnosed glioma (dated by TCRdb to about 2021). Looking at the study overall: Vaccination began 4-6 weeks after radiotherapy alone, or alongside temozolomide cycles in the chemotherapy-containing groups. The 32 treated patients were roughly 62% male and roughly 40% female, with a mean age of approximately 38 years. Prior to enrollment, standard therapy consisting of radiotherapy alone, temozolomide alone, or radiochemotherapy with temozolomide had been administered to patients, with the combination being received by most patients. For exploratory analyses, longitudinal TCRB deep sequencing was carried out in 25 treated patients wherever samples were available. Visit V12 was the week-35 safety follow-up and visit V13 was the week-47 end of study. Peripheral blood was collected at six visits: V03 (baseline), V05, V07, V10, V12 and V13.

The time point label, read with the paper, signifies: week 35, safety follow-up. Each vaccine dose was 300 ug of a 20-mer mutant IDH1 peptide in Montanide, given subcutaneously with topical imiquimod. Eight vaccinations were administered to patients in weeks 1, 3, 5, 7, 11, 15, 19 and 23, corresponding to visits V03 through V10. The donors had newly diagnosed IDH1-mutant astrocytomas of WHO grade 3 or 4 that showed loss of nuclear ATRX. The samples were drawn from NOA16, a multicentre, single-arm, open-label phase I trial in Germany that tested a mutant IDH1 peptide vaccine in humans for the first time. The DNeasy Blood and Tissue Kit was used to extract genomic DNA from EDTA blood for TCRB sequencing. On the study overall, not on this receptor specifically: Across multiple MHC alleles, vaccine-induced immune responses were seen in more than 90% of patients. Availability determined which PBMC samples were chosen for TCRB deep sequencing. Changes in the top peripheral T cell clonotypes picked up by TCRB sequencing did not appear to be linked to pseudoprogression. The authors stated that sample limitations prevented analyses of patient blood samples from being reproduced.

V trim: 3 bases; J trim: 0 bases; unmatched bases: 11. Based on the germline V gene, the CDR1 and CDR2 sequences are LGHNA and YNFKEQ. The CDR3 covers 18 residues, taking in both the cysteine and the phenylalanine. CDR3 DNA is the only sequence kept; it has 54 bases, read in frame from the first base. The method behind the library was the immunoSEQ multiplex PCR assay. The hsTCRB Kit was used according to the manufacturer's protocol to amplify rearranged TCR beta chain sequences. An Illumina MiSeq was used to sequence the TCRB libraries. As for the authors' bioinformatics: The kit vendor's proprietary platform handled demultiplexing, trimming and gene mapping. The clones in this table, taken by TCRdb from immuneACCESS, are in-frame only. Not every clone is retained; where verified, under half of the shortfall comes from an unresolved V gene, and the cause of the rest is unknown. The DNA gave D and trimming, while V, J and clone size come from that table. Recorded for this sample are some 33,000 clones; roughly 75% of them occurred a single time. The ten top clones hold about 10% of the sample.

The sequences come from PBMCs, collected from a glioma patient whose treatment included an IDH1 peptide vaccine. In this chain, TRBV4-2 is recombined with TRBJ1-5; 7 central bases correspond to TRBD1. The sequence came from a woman aged 40 to 55 with glioma. The nucleotides are TGTGCCAGCAGCCATGTGGTAGGGGGCCATCATAGCAATCAGCCCCAGCATTTT. Translation gives CASSHVVGGHHSNQPQHF.